These 16 T cell receptor beta chains share one sample of origin, sequenced in a study of cytomegalovirus exposure and HLA in healthy donors. 60 Vbeta and 13 Jbeta primers were used in PCR. TCRdb's table, derived via immunoSEQ multiplex PCR, lists solely in-frame clones and lacks some. The table shows some 160,000 clones, with about 84% occurring only once. Material for sequencing was PBMCs. The receptors were gathered from a male donor in good health and CMV-seronegative.

This clone appeared a single time. V usage is TRBV11-2 and J usage is TRBJ2-5; 9 bases agree with TRBD1. The length of the CDR3 is 15 residues. Germline V gene data show CDR1 as SGHAT and CDR2 as FQNNGV. V trimming: 5 bases; J trimming: 1 base; junction bases outside the gene matches: 5. The CDR3 DNA is TGTGCCAGCAGCCTGATGACAGGGGGCCAAGAGACCCAGTACTTC. Translating gives CASSLMTGGQETQYF.

The V gene is TRBV7-9, the J gene TRBJ1-2; 11 positions agree with TRBD1. Germline assignment: CDR1 SEHNR and CDR2 FQNEAQ (reference sequence). Trimming cost V 5 bases and J 4 bases; bases outside gene matches: 9. The length of the CDR3 is 16 residues. The CDR3 sequence is CASSLRDRGFGYGYTF. CDR3 DNA: TGTGCCAGCAGCCTCCGGGACAGGGGGTTCGGCTATGGCTACACCTTC.

This chain links TRBV15 with TRBJ1-5, with 7 nucleotides matching TRBD1. The CDR3 is made up of 15 amino acids. The V and J ends lost 3 bases and 5 bases, in that order; junction bases with no gene match: 7. Germline V gives CDR1 LNHNV, CDR2 YYDKDF (reference sequence). CDR3: CATSRIDRVDQPQHF. CDR3 sequence (DNA): TGTGCCACCAGCAGGATAGACAGGGTTGATCAGCCCCAGCATTTT.

This sequence joins TRBV7-8 and TRBJ1-5; possible D gene TRBD1, 6 bases. The V gene's germline CDR1 is SGHVS and CDR2 FQNEAQ. V lost 5 bases to trimming and J lost 9 bases, with 14 bases between them. This CDR3 is built from 13 residues. The CDR3: CASSARGLGPQHF. The CDR3 bases are TGTGCCAGCAGCGCCAGGGGCCTCGGGCCCCAGCATTTT.

A single count supports this clone. This chain uses TRBV19 with TRBJ2-2, with a weak D call TRBD2 (6 bases). Germline assignment: CDR1 LNHDA and CDR2 SQIVND (reference sequence). The CDR3 sequence is 13 residues long. Trimming pared 11 bases from V and 5 bases from J, leaving 15 bases between. CDR3 nucleotides: TGTGCCGTTCCGGCCGGGGGAACCGGGGAGCTGTTTTTT. The encoded protein is CAVPAGGTGELFF.

The rearrangement uses TRBV27 and TRBJ2-7; D is unclear. CDR1 is MNHEY, CDR2 SMNVEV, per germline (reference sequence). This CDR3 spans 16 amino acids. Trimming stripped 3 bases from V and 0 bases from J, with 15 bases between. The CDR3 coding sequence is TGTGCCAGCAGTTTCCTCAACAGTGCGAGCTCCTACGAGCAGTACTTC. Translating gives CASSFLNSASSYEQYF.

V and J are TRBV29-1 and TRBJ2-5; the D gene is possibly TRBD1 (6 bases). The better agreement between TRBJ2-7 and the DNA end casts doubt on the J call. The CDR3 sequence is 12 residues long. Per germline, CDR1 SQVTM and CDR2 ANQGSEA. The CDR3 region has the DNA TGCAGCGTTATTAACAGGGTCGACGAGCAGTACTTC. It codes for CSVINRVDEQYF.

The chain links TRBV25-1 to TRBJ2-7, with D possibly being TRBD1 (5 bases). V gave up 6 bases and J gave up 2 bases, with 14 bases separating them. The CDR3 runs 14 residues. Germline V gives CDR1 MGHDK, CDR2 SYGVNS. The chain's CDR3 is CASRGPASTYEQYF. The CDR3 coding sequence is TGTGCCAGCAGGGGGCCGGCATCCACCTACGAGCAGTACTTC.

The rearrangement joins TRBV9 to TRBJ1-3; maybe TRBD1 (5 bases). V lost 1 base, J lost 2 bases, and 10 bases lay in between. CDR3 length equals 15 residues. In germline, CDR1 is SGDLS, CDR2 YYNGEE. In DNA form, the CDR3 reads TGTGCCAGCAGCGTAAGGTCAGGGACTGGAAACACCATATATTTT. Translating it yields CASSVRSGTGNTIYF.

On this clone: Mismatch with germline at one junction end may stem from a read error. This specimen includes other DNA sequences encoding the same CDR3. The rearrangement joins TRBV6-1 to TRBJ2-2, with D perhaps TRBD2 (6 bases). Germline V lookup: CDR1 MNHNS, CDR2 SASEGT. CDR3 length: 18 amino acids. The CDR3 DNA follows: TGTGCCAGCAGTGAGAGGGATTGGGACTCGCGCTACACTGGGGAGCTGTTTTTT. This codes for CASSERDWDSRYTGELFF.

The chain combines TRBV2 with TRBJ1-1; maybe TRBD1 (6 bases). Germline V gives CDR1 SNHLY, CDR2 FYNNEI. The V end lost 6 bases, the J end lost 3 bases, and 17 bases lay between the germline ends. This CDR3 is 15 amino acids long. DNA for the CDR3: TGTGCCAGCAGGAGCCCACGGGACACTCACACTGAAGCTTTCTTT. It specifies CASRSPRDTHTEAFF. The full variable domain, its missing parts supplied by reference TRBV2 and TRBJ1-1, is EPEVTQTPSHQVTQMGQEVILRCVPISNHLYFYWYRQILGQKVEFLVSFYNNEISEKSEIFDDQFSVERPDGSNFTLKIRSTKLEDSAMYFCASRSPRDTHTEAFFGQGTRLTVV.

The chain combines TRBV4-3 with TRBJ2-6; possible D gene TRBD2, 5 bases. This CDR3 has 16 amino acids. CDR1 is LGHNA, CDR2 YSLEER, per germline. Trimming stripped 0 bases from V and 0 bases from J, with 6 bases between. CDR3 nucleotide sequence: TGCGCCAGCAGCCAAGAGGGAGCCTCTGGGGCCAACGTCCTGACTTTC. Translated, it gives CASSQEGASGANVLTF.

This clone showed up just once. V usage is TRBV5-4 and J usage is TRBJ2-5; 16 bases map to TRBD2. CDR1 SGHNT and CDR2 YYREEE come from the germline V gene (reference sequence). After removal of 4 bases from V and 5 bases from J, the junction contained 11 bases not matched to a gene. This CDR3 is built from 18 residues. The CDR3 sequence is CASSPGLAGGSLRETQYF. CDR3 bases: TGTGCCAGCAGCCCGGGACTAGCGGGGGGGTCCCTCCGTGAGACCCAGTACTTC.

CDR3 sequence: CASSLAAASEQYF. CDR3 sequence (DNA): TGCGCCAGCAGCTTGGCGGCGGCTAGCGAGCAGTATTTT. The chain has TRBV5-1 and TRBJ2-3, with a weak D call TRBD2 (6 bases). The CDR3 consists of 13 residues. Per the germline V gene, CDR1 is SGHRS and CDR2 is YFSETQ. V was shortened by 0 bases and J by 11 bases, with 13 bases between the two germline ends.

V usage is TRBV7-3 and J usage is TRBJ2-5; 11 nucleotides align to TRBD2. Germline trimming cut 2 bases from V and 5 bases from J; bases unmatched to any gene: 4. CDR1 is SGHTA, CDR2 FQGTGA, per germline. This CDR3 region has 15 residues. The CDR3 reads CASSLGVAGGETQYF. The CDR3 bases are TGTGCCAGCAGCTTAGGAGTAGCGGGGGGGGAGACCCAGTACTTC.

In its sample, this clone was seen a few times. The genes are TRBV2 and TRBJ1-1; 12 bases are a match to TRBD1. Trimming at V came to 6 bases and at J to 11 bases, leaving 7 bases not matched to a gene. Germline lookup yields CDR1 SNHLY and CDR2 FYNNEI. The CDR3 covers 13 residues. The CDR3 DNA reads TGTGCCAGCAGCGGGACAGGGGGCTTCAGCGCTTTCTTT. The encoded protein is CASSGTGGFSAFF.